The 22 T cell receptor beta chains reported below all come from one sample, sequenced in a study of shared clonotypes between healthy human individuals. Sequencing was performed with immunoSEQ multiplex PCR; in TCRdb, only in-frame clones are kept and a portion is missing. The sample includes roughly 2.2 million clones, around 90% of them seen just once. Sequenced sample: naive CD4+ T cells from PBMCs. Subset in this sample: CD45RA+ positively selected. Source of these receptors: a man aged 18 to 29 in good health. Some clones in this sample may be carry-over from other donors' samples.

This clone has just one count. The same CDR3 arises from other DNA sequences in this sample as well. This rearrangement joins TRBV6-4 to TRBJ2-1, with 10 positions matching TRBD1. This CDR3 spans 15 amino acids. J gave up 4 bases and V 2 bases, and 2 bases lay outside the gene matches. Germline lookup yields CDR1 MRHNA and CDR2 SNTAGT. The CDR3 protein is CASSDRQGAYNEQFF. CDR3 nucleotide sequence: TGTGCCAGCAGTGACAGACAGGGGGCGTACAATGAGCAGTTCTTC.

This clone was detected only a few times. Other DNA sequences within the sample encode an identical CDR3. This chain uses TRBV18 with TRBJ1-1; D is ambiguous. Deletions cut 3 bases from V and 3 bases from J, with 8 bases between. In germline, CDR1 is KGHSH, CDR2 LQKENI. The CDR3 has 13 residues. Here the CDR3 reads CASSPSLDTEAFF. Here the CDR3 DNA reads TGTGCCAGCTCACCTAGCCTGGACACTGAAGCTTTCTTT.

In nucleotides, the CDR3 is TGCGCCAGCAGCTTGGGACAGAACCTATATGGCTACACCTTC. Its translation is CASSLGQNLYGYTF. This chain uses TRBV5-1 with TRBJ1-2, with D possibly being TRBD1 (5 bases). Trimming stripped 0 bases from V and 5 bases from J, with 11 bases between. Germline V CDR1 and CDR2: SGHRS, YFSETQ. The CDR3 is 14 residues long.

This sequence joins TRBV5-4 and TRBJ2-7; perhaps TRBD2 as D (7 bases). Germline CDR1 and CDR2: SGHNT and YYREEE (reference sequence). This CDR3 spans 15 amino acids. Trimming shortened V by 4 bases and J by 1 base, and 15 bases separated the two germline ends. CDR3 protein: CASSTGTTLSYEQYF. The CDR3 DNA sequence: TGTGCCAGCAGCACAGGGACTACTTTATCCTACGAGCAGTACTTC.

J is TRBJ1-1 and V is TRBV7-7; a possible D gene is TRBD1 (6 bases). Per the germline V gene, CDR1 is SSHAT and CDR2 is FNYEAQ (reference sequence). Trimming took 7 bases from V and 3 from J, leaving 21 bases between them. The CDR3 has 16 amino acids. CDR3 sequence (DNA): TGTGCCAGCAACCATCCGGGGGCCCGGAGGGACACTGAAGCTTTCTTT. It yields the protein CASNHPGARRDTEAFF.

The V and J genes are TRBV12-1 and TRBJ1-2; the DNA was not used to check the table's D call, TRBD1. TRBV12-1 corresponds to a pseudogene. The CDR3 length is 17 residues. The CDR3 region is CASSPGEDAGGVYGYTF. The DNA of the CDR3 is TGTGCCAGCAGCCCCGGAGAGGATGCAGGGGGCGTCTATGGCTACACCTTC.

The count of this clone is one. The chain carries TRBV5-4 and TRBJ1-3; possibly TRBD1 for D (6 bases). V lost 0 bases, J lost 0 bases, and 10 bases lay in between. Looked up from germline, CDR1 is SGHNT and CDR2 is YYREEE (reference sequence). CDR3 size: 16 residues. The CDR3 loop reads CASSLGGQLSGNTIYF. The CDR3 DNA is TGTGCCAGCAGCTTGGGGGGACAACTCTCTGGAAACACCATATATTTT.

The CDR3 sequence is CASSFRGRTSSYEQYF. The CDR3 DNA is TGTGCCAGCAGCTTCCGGGGACGGACGAGCTCCTACGAGCAGTACTTC. This chain joins TRBV7-9 and TRBJ2-7; D assignment may be TRBD1 or TRBD2 (5 bases each). In germline, CDR1 is SEHNR, CDR2 FQNEAQ (reference sequence). The CDR3 is 16 amino acids. Trimming removed 3 bases from V and 0 bases from J, with 15 bases in between.

The chain couples TRBV28 to TRBJ1-2; no clear D. The germline CDR1 and CDR2 sequences are MDHEN and SYDVKM. This CDR3 has 12 residues. V lost 10 bases and J lost 3, with 12 bases in between. The CDR3 DNA follows: TGTGCCACCCTCCGGCCAGACTATGGCTACACCTTC. Amino acids: CATLRPDYGYTF.

The V gene is TRBV7-2, the J gene TRBJ1-2; the match to TRBD1 covers 7 bases. Trimming at V came to 4 bases and at J to 3 bases, leaving 2 bases not matched to a gene. CDR3 length: 13 residues. Germline V gene lookup returns CDR1 SGHTA and CDR2 FQGNSA. Written as DNA, the CDR3 is TGTGCCAGCAGCTCGGGACAGTACTATGGCTACACCTTC. Its translation: CASSSGQYYGYTF.

The V call is TRBV5-1, the J call TRBJ2-1, with 11 positions matching TRBD2. Germline trimming cut 4 bases from V and 9 bases from J; bases unmatched to any gene: 12. Germline CDR1 and CDR2: SGHRS and YFSETQ. The CDR3 length is 16 residues. The CDR3 sequence: CASSGPQTSGIGEQFF. Written as DNA, the CDR3 is TGCGCCAGCAGCGGCCCCCAGACTAGCGGGATCGGTGAGCAGTTCTTC.

This sequence joins TRBV28 and TRBJ1-1, with D unresolved. Germline CDR1 reads MDHEN; CDR2 reads SYDVKM. This CDR3 comprises 13 residues. V gave up 2 bases and J gave up 4 bases, with 8 bases separating them. The CDR3 DNA reads TGTGCCAGCAGTTTAATTTCGGCCACTGAAGCTTTCTTT. Its translation is CASSLISATEAFF.

The genes are TRBV19 and TRBJ1-4; D is uncertain. Trimming left V 3 bases short and J 7 bases short, with 12 bases between. Germline CDR1 is LNHDA and CDR2 is SQIVND (reference sequence). CDR3 length: 14 residues. The CDR3 reads CASSIASRSEKLFF. The DNA of the CDR3 is TGTGCCAGTAGTATCGCGTCACGAAGTGAAAAACTGTTTTTT.

This chain links TRBV29-1 with TRBJ1-4, with 8 bases that match TRBD1. Trimming cost V 6 bases and J 6 bases; bases outside gene matches: 6. CDR1 and CDR2 (germline): SQVTM, ANQGSEA. The CDR3 contains 13 residues. In nucleotides, the CDR3 is TGCAGCGTCAGGGGGCCTGCGGATGAAAAACTGTTTTTT. Its translation: CSVRGPADEKLFF.

The J gene is TRBJ2-5, the V gene TRBV15, with D unclear. The CDR3 extends over 14 amino acids. Germline CDR1 is LNHNV and CDR2 is YYDKDF (reference sequence). V was pared by 0 bases and J by 6 bases, with 11 bases between. CDR3 bases: TGTGCCACCAGCAGAGATGCAAGTAGGAAGACCCAGTACTTC. Its translation is CATSRDASRKTQYF.

This chain connects TRBV6-5 to TRBJ1-2, with D hard to call. The CDR3 contains 15 residues. The germline CDR1 and CDR2 sequences are MNHEY and SVGAGI. V lost 3 bases and J 7 bases, leaving 18 bases between the germline ends. The DNA for the CDR3 is TGTGCCAGCAGTTATGGCTCCGGGTGGAGGGTTGGCTACACCTTC. Translation gives CASSYGSGWRVGYTF.

The gene calls are TRBV27 and TRBJ2-7, with D perhaps matching TRBD2 (6 bases). With 5 bases removed from V and 6 bases from J, the gap between germline ends came to 14 bases. The germline gives CDR1 MNHEY, CDR2 SMNVEV (reference sequence). This CDR3 has 13 amino acids. The CDR3, as DNA: TGTGCCAGCAGTACTCGGGAGCGAGTCGAGCAGTACTTC. It translates to CASSTRERVEQYF.

The chain employs TRBV5-1 and TRBJ1-1; 8 nucleotides line up with TRBD1. The germline CDR1 and CDR2 sequences are SGHRS and YFSETQ. There are 18 residues in the CDR3. J lost 1 base, V lost 0 bases, and 11 bases had no gene match. Here the CDR3 reads CASSLEMQGAARNTEAFF. The CDR3, as DNA: TGCGCCAGCAGCTTGGAAATGCAGGGGGCGGCTAGGAACACTGAAGCTTTCTTT.

V is TRBV28 and J is TRBJ2-7; no definite D call. The CDR3 length is 12 residues. Trimming removed 3 bases from V and 6 bases from J, with 9 bases in between. Germline CDR1 and CDR2: MDHEN and SYDVKM. The CDR3 is CASSFGESEQYF. In DNA, the CDR3 is TGTGCCAGCAGTTTTGGGGAAAGCGAGCAGTACTTC.

The chain joins TRBV25-1 to TRBJ2-3, with 9 bases that match TRBD1. This CDR3 comprises 15 residues. Germline values: CDR1 MGHDK, CDR2 SYGVNS. J gave up 5 bases and V 4 bases, and 7 bases lay outside the gene matches. As DNA, the CDR3 is TGTGCCAGCAGTGCAAGGGACAGGGCCCTAGATACGCAGTATTTT. Residues: CASSARDRALDTQYF. Full variable domain (missing parts from reference TRBV25-1 and TRBJ2-3): EADIYQTPRYLVIGTGKKITLECSQTMGHDKMYWYQQDPGMELHLIHYSYGVNSTEKGDLSSESTVSRIRTEHFPLTLESARPSHTSQYLCASSARDRALDTQYFGPGTRLTVL.

This chain joins TRBV11-3 and TRBJ2-7; 7 bases align to TRBD1. Germline V CDR1 and CDR2: SGHNT, YENEEA. V lost 5 bases and J lost 3; bases outside the gene matches: 4. The CDR3 has 13 residues. The CDR3 loop is CASSLRQGYEQYF. In DNA form, the CDR3 reads TGTGCCAGCAGCCTAAGACAGGGCTACGAGCAGTACTTC.

CDR3 residues: CASSLDEGVYGYTF. The CDR3 nucleotides are TGTGCCAGCAGCTTAGATGAAGGGGTCTATGGCTACACCTTC. This chain joins TRBV7-6 and TRBJ1-2, with D possibly TRBD1 on 5 matching bases. This CDR3 region has 14 residues. V lost 1 base and J 4 bases, leaving 10 bases between the germline ends. Germline V lookup: CDR1 SGHVS, CDR2 FNYEAQ.